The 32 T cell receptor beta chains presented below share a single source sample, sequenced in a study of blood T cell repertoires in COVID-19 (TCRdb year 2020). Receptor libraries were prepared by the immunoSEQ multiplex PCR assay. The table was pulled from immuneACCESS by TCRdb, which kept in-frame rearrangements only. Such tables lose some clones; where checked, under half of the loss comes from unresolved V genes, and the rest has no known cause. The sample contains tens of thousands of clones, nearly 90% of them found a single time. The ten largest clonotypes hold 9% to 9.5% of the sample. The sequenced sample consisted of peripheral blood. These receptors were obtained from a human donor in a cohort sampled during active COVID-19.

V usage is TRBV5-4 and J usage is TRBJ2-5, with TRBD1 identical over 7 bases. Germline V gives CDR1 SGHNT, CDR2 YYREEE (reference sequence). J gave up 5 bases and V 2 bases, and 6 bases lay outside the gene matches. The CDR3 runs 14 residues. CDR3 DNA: TGTGCCAGCAGCTTCCGGGACAGCAAGGAGACCCAGTACTTC. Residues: CASSFRDSKETQYF. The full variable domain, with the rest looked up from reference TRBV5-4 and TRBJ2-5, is ETGVTQSPTHLIKTRGQQVTLRCSSQSGHNTVSWYQQALGQGPQFIFQYYREEENGRGNFPPRFSGLQFPNYSSELNVNALELDDSALYLCASSFRDSKETQYFGPGTRLLVL.

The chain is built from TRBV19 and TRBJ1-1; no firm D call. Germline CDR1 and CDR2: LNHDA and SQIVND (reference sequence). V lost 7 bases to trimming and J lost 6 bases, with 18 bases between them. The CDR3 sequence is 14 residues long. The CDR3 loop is CASNPRTAYPEAFF. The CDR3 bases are TGTGCCAGTAATCCTCGGACTGCCTATCCTGAAGCTTTCTTT.

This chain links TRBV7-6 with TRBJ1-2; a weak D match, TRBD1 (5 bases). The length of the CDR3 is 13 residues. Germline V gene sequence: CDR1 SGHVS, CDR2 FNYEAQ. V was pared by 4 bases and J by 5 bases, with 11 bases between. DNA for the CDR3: TGTGCCAGCAGCTCTGACAGTTCTTATGGCTACACCTTC. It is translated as CASSSDSSYGYTF.

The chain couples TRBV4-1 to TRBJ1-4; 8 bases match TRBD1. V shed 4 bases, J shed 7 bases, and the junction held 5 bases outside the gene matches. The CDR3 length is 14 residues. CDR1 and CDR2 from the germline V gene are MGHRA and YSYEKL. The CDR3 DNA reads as TGCGCCAGCAGCCTCGACAGGGGTAGTGAAAAACTGTTTTTT. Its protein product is CASSLDRGSEKLFF.

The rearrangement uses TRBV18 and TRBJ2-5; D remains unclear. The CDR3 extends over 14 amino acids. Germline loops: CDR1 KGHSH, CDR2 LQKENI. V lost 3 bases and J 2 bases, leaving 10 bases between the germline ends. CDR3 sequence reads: CASSPRLGQETQYF. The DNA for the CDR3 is TGTGCCAGCTCACCTCGACTCGGTCAAGAGACCCAGTACTTC.

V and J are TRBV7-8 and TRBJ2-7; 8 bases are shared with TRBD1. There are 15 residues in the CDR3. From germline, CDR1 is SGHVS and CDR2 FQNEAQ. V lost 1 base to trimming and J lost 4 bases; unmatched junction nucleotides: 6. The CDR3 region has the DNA TGTGCCAGCAGCTTAGTTGTGACAGGGGTGTACGAGCAGTACTTC. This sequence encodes CASSLVVTGVYEQYF.

The CDR3 reads CASTKERTGLAVNEQFF. The CDR3 region has the DNA TGTGCCAGCACCAAGGAACGAACGGGACTAGCCGTCAATGAGCAGTTCTTC. The rearrangement uses TRBV7-8 and TRBJ2-1, with TRBD2 matching 9 bases. CDR3 length equals 17 residues. V lost 7 bases and J lost 6; bases outside the gene matches: 16. Germline V gene lookup returns CDR1 SGHVS and CDR2 FQNEAQ. The entire variable domain, with the rest obtained from reference TRBV7-8 and TRBJ2-1, is as follows: GAGVSQSPRYKVAKRGQDVALRCDPISGHVSLFWYQQALGQGPEFLTYFQNEAQLDKSGLPSDRFFAERPEGSVSTLKIQRTQQEDSAVYLCASTKERTGLAVNEQFFGPGTRLTVL.

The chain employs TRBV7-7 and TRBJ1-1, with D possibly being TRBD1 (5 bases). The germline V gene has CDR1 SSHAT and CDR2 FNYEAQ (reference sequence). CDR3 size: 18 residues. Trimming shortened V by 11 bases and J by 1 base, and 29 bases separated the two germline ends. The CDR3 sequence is CASSSVPSQHRGNTEAFF. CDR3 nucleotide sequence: TGTGCCTCATCTTCGGTGCCGTCACAACATAGGGGGAACACTGAAGCTTTCTTT.

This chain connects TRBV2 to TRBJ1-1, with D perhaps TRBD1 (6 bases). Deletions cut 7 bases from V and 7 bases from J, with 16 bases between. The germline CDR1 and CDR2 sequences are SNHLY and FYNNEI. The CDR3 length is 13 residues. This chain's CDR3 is CASNPTQGNEAFF. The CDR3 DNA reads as TGTGCCAGCAACCCGACCCAGGGGAATGAAGCTTTCTTT.

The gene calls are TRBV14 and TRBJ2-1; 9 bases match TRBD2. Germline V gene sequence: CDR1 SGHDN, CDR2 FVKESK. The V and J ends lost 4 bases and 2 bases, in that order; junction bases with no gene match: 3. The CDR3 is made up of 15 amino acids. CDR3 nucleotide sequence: TGTGCCAGCAGCCCCAGGACTAGCGCCTACAATGAGCAGTTCTTC. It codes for CASSPRTSAYNEQFF.

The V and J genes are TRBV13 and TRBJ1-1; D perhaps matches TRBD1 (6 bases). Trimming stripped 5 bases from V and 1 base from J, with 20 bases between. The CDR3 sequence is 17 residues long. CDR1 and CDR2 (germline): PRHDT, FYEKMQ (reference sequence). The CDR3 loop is CASSTNPTGQKNTEAFF. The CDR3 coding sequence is TGTGCCAGCAGCACTAACCCGACCGGACAGAAGAACACTGAAGCTTTCTTT.

DNA of the CDR3: TGTGCCAGCATGCCCCCACCGACAGGGCGCTACGAGCAGTACTTC. Protein: CASMPPPTGRYEQYF. The genes are TRBV11-3 and TRBJ2-7; 7 bases fit TRBD1. The J segment lost 3 bases and the V segment lost 7 bases, leaving 12 bases of the junction unmatched. The V gene's germline CDR1 is SGHNT and CDR2 YENEEA. The CDR3 is 15 amino acids.

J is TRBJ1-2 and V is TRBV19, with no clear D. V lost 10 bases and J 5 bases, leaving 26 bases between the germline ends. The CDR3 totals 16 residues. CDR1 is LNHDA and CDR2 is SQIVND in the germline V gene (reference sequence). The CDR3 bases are TGTGCCACCCAGACTACTTGGAGCCTCAACTCATATGGCTACACCTTC. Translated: CATQTTWSLNSYGYTF.

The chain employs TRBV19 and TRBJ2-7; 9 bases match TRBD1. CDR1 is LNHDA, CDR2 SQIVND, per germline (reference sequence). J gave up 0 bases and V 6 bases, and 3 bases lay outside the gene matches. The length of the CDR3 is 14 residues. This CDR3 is CASRPGQGSYEQYF. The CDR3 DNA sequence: TGTGCCAGTAGGCCGGGACAGGGCTCCTACGAGCAGTACTTC.

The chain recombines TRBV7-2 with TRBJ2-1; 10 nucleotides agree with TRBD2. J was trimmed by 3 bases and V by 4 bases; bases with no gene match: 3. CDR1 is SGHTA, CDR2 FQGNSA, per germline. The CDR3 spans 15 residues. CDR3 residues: CASSSTSGIYNEQFF. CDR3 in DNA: TGTGCCAGCAGCTCCACTAGCGGGATCTACAATGAGCAGTTCTTC.

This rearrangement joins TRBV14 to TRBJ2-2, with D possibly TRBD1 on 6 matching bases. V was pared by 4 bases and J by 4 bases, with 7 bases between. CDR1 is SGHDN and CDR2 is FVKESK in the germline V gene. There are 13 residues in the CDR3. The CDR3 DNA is TGTGCCAGCAGCCGACAGGCCACCGGGGAGCTGTTTTTT. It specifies CASSRQATGELFF.

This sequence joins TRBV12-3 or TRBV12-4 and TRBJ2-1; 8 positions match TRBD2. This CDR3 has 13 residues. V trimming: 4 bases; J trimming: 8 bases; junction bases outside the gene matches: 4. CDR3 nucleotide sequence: TGTGCCAGCAGTTCTACGGGGGGGGATGAGCAGTTCTTC. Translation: CASSSTGGDEQFF.

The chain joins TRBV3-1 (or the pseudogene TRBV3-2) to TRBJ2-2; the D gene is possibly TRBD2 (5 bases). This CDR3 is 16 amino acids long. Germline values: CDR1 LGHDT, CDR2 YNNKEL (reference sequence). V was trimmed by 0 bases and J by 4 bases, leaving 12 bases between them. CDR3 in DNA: TGTGCCAGCAGCCAAGAGACTACCCGGGGCACCGGGGAGCTGTTTTTT. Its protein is CASSQETTRGTGELFF.

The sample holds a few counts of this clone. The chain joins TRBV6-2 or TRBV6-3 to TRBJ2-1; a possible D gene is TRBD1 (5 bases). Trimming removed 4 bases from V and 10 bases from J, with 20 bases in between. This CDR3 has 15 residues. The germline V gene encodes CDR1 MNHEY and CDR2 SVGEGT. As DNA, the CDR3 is TGTGCCAGCAGTTTTAGGGGTGACCCTAGAGGAGAGCAGTTCTTC. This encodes CASSFRGDPRGEQFF.

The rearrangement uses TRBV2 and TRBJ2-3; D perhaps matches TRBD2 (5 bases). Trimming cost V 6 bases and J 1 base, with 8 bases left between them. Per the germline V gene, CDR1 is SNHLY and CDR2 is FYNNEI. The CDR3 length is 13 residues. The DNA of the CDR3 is TGTGCCAGCAGCGGGGTAGGCACAGATACGCAGTATTTT. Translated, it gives CASSGVGTDTQYF.

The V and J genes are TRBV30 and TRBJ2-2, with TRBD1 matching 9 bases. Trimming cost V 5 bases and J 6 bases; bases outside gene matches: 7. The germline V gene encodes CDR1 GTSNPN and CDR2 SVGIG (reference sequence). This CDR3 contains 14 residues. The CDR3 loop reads CAWRQGVFSGELFF. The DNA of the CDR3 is TGTGCCTGGCGACAGGGGGTTTTTTCCGGGGAGCTGTTTTTT.

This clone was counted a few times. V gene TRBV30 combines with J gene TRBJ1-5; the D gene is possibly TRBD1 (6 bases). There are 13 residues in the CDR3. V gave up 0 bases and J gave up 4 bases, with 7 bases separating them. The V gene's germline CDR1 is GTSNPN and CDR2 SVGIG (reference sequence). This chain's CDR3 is CAWSVRGNQPQHF. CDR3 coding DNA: TGTGCCTGGAGTGTTAGGGGGAATCAGCCCCAGCATTTT. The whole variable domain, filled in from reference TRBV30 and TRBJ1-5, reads SQTIHQWPATLVQPVGSPLSLECTVEGTSNPNLYWYRQAAGRGLQLLFYSVGIGQISSEVPQNLSASRPQDRQFILSSKKLLLSDSGFYLCAWSVRGNQPQHFGDGTRLSIL.

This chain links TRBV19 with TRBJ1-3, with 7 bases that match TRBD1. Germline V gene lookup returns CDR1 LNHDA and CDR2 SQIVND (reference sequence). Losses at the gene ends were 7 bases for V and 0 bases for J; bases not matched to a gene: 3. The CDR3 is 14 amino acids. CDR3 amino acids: CASKGALSGNTIYF. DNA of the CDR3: TGTGCCAGTAAGGGGGCCCTCTCTGGAAACACCATATATTTT.

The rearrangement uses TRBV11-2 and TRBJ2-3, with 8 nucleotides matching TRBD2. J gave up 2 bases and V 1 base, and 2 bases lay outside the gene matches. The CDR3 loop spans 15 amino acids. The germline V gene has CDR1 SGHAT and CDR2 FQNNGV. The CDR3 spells CASSLGLALTDTQYF. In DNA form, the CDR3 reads TGTGCCAGCAGCTTAGGACTAGCGCTCACAGATACGCAGTATTTT.

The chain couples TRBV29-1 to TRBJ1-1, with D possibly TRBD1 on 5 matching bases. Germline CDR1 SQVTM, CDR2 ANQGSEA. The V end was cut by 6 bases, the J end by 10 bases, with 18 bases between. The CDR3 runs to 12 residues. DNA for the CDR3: TGCAGCGTCCTAGCCGGGACTCCCGCAGCTTTCTTT. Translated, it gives CSVLAGTPAAFF.

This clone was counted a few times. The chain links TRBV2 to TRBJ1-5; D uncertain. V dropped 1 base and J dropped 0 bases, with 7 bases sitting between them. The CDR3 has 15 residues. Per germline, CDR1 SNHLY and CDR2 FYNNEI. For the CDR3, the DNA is TGTGCCAGCAGTGAAGGGCAGAATAGCAATCAGCCCCAGCATTTT. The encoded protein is CASSEGQNSNQPQHF.

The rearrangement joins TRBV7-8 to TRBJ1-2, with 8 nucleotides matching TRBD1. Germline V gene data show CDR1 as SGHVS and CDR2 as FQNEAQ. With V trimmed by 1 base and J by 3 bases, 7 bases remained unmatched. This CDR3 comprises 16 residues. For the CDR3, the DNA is TGTGCCAGCAGCTTAGTGCAGGGGGCAGGATACTATGGCTACACCTTC. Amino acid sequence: CASSLVQGAGYYGYTF.

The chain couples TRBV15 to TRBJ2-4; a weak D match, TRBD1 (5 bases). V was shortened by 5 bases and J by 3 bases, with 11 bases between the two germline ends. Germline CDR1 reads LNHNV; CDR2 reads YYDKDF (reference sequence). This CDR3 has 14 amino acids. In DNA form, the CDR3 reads TGTGCCACCAGCGCCCGACAGAACAAAAACATTCAGTACTTC. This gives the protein CATSARQNKNIQYF.

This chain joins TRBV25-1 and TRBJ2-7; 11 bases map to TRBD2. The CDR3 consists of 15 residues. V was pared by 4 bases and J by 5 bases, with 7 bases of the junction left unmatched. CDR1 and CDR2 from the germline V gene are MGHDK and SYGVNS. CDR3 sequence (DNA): TGTGCCAGCAGTGTAGCGGGGGGGCTTTCCCACGAGCAGTACTTC. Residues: CASSVAGGLSHEQYF.

Here the CDR3 reads CASSEHLMTGTYGYTF. The DNA of the CDR3 is TGTGCCAGCAGTGAACACCTTATGACAGGGACCTATGGCTACACCTTC. The J gene is TRBJ1-2, the V gene TRBV2, with TRBD1 matching over 7 bases. With 2 bases clipped from V and 4 bases from J, the junction kept 10 bases outside the gene matches. The germline CDR1 and CDR2 sequences are SNHLY and FYNNEI. The CDR3 has 16 residues.

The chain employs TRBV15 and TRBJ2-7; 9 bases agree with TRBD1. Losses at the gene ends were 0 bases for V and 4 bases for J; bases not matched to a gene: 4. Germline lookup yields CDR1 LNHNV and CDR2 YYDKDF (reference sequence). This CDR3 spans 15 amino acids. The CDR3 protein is CATSRDGDRAYEQYF. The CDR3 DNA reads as TGTGCCACCAGCAGAGATGGGGACAGGGCTTACGAGCAGTACTTC.

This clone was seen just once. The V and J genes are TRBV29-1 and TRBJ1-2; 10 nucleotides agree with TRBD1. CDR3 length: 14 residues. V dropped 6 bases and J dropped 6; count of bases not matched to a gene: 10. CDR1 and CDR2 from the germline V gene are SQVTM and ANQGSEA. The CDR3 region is CSVRYPGQGNGYTF. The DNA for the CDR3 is TGCAGCGTCAGATACCCGGGACAGGGGAATGGCTACACCTTC.